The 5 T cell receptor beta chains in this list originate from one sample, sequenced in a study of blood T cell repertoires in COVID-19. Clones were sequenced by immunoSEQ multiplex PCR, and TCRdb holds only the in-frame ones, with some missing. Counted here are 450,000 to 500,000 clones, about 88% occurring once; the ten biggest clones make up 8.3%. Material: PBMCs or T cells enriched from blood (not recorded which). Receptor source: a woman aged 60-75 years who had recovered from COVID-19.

The CDR3: CATSRDSGQSYEQYV. CDR3 DNA sequence: TGTGCCACCAGCAGAGATTCGGGACAGTCCTACGAGCAGTACGTC. The rearrangement joins TRBV15 to TRBJ2-7, with 7 bases identical to TRBD1. CDR1 is LNHNV and CDR2 is YYDKDF in the germline V gene (reference sequence). CDR3 length: 15 amino acids. J was trimmed by 1 base and V by 0 bases; bases with no gene match: 3.

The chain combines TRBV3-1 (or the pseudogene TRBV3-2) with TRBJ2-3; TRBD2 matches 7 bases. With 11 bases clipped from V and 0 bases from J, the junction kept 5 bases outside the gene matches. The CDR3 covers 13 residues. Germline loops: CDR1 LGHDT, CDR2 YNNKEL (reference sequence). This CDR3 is CASGLVSTDTQYF. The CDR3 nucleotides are TGTGCCTCCGGACTAGTTAGCACAGATACGCAGTATTTT.

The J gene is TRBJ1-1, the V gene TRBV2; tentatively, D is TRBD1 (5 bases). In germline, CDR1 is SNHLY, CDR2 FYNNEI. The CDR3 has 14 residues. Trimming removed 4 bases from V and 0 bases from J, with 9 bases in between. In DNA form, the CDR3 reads TGTGCCAGCAGTGTTTACAGGCTGAACACTGAAGCTTTCTTT. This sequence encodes CASSVYRLNTEAFF.

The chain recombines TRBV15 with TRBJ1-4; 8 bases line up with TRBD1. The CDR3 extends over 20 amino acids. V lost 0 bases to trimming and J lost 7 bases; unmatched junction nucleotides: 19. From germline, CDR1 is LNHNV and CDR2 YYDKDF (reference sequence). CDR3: CATSRDWEWQGAGTGEKLFF. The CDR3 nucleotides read TGTGCCACCAGCAGAGATTGGGAATGGCAGGGGGCCGGGACAGGTGAAAAACTGTTTTTT.

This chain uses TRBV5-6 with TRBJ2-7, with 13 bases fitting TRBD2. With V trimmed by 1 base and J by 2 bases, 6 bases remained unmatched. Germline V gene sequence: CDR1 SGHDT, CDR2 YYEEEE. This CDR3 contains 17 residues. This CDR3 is CASSLPKLAGGPYEQYF. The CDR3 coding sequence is TGTGCCAGCAGCTTGCCAAAACTAGCGGGGGGGCCCTACGAGCAGTACTTC.